The T cell receptor beta chain described here comes from a study of identifying expanded T cells in peripheral blood. General observations from the study: Roughly two-week clone count variance significantly increased as total template count grew. Technical replicates showed around 1.1 changed clones; roughly two weeks 15 to 20; four weeks 19.

The repertoire was sequenced with immunoSEQ multiplex PCR; TCRdb's copy has only in-frame clones and lacks some. The sample lists over 65,000 clones, roughly 90% occurring once. CDR3 length equals 14 residues. The V gene's germline CDR1 is LNHDA and CDR2 SQIVND (reference sequence). Trimming cost V 5 bases and J 4 bases, with 11 bases left between them. No infections or other immune events were documented during collection. In the case of this clone: Its cognate antigen is unknown.

This chain links TRBV19 with TRBJ1-4, with D maybe TRBD1 (5 bases). This receptor was obtained from a person aged 18-70 years in good health. Specimen: blood. The CDR3 loop is CASSVGQYNEKLFF. The CDR3, as DNA: TGTGCCAGTAGTGTGGGGCAATATAATGAAAAACTGTTTTTT.